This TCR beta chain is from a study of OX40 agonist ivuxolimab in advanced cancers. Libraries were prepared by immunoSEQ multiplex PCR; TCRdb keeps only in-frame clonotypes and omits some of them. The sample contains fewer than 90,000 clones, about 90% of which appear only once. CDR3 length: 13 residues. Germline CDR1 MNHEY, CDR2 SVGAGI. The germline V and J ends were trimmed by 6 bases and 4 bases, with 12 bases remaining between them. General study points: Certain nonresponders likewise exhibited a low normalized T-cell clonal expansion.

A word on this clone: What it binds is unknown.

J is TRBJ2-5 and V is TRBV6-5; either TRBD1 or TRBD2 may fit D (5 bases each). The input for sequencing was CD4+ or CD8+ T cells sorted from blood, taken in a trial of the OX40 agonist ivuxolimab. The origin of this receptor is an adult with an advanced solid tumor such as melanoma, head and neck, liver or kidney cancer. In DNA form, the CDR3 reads TGTGCCAGCAGCACCGGGACGGGAGAGACCCAGTACTTC. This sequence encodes CASSTGTGETQYF.